One T cell receptor beta chain is described in this entry. Antigen unknown. Trimming at V came to 3 bases and at J to 4 bases, leaving 18 bases not matched to a gene. Germline V gene lookup returns CDR1 GTSNPN and CDR2 SVGIG (reference sequence). The CDR3 spans 20 residues. Produced via immunoSEQ multiplex PCR; TCRdb's table is partial and in-frame only. The sample gives about 27,000 clones, around three quarters of which show up once; around 20% is in the top ten. The data belong to a study of vaccination effects on CD4 cells after COVID-19. Study at large: Subjects were given two BNT162b2 or mRNA-1273 vaccine doses.

Antigen-specific CD4+ T cells were first expanded with viral peptide pools by the ViraFEST assay and only then sequenced. Isolation of CD4+ T cells took place after more than 9 days of culture. Negative nucleocapsid antibody tests before and after vaccination confirmed no previous SARS-CoV-2 infection. Some 2 million PBMC per well were cultured with 7.5 to 10 IU/ml IL-2 and about 9.8 ug/ml peptides. The source of this sequence is a human donor who received a COVID-19 vaccine. V and J are TRBV30 and TRBJ2-6; 10 bases are a match to TRBD2. The material was CD4+ T cells from PBMCs cultured with HCoV-NL63 spike peptides, obtained before COVID-19 vaccination. The CDR3 DNA reads TGTGCCTGGAGCACCTTCCCCGGCAGTAGCGGGGGGCTAGGGGCCAACGTCCTGACTTTC. Amino acid sequence: CAWSTFPGSSGGLGANVLTF.